This TCR beta chain derives from a study of T cell changes during pregnancy in multiple sclerosis. Assay used: immunoSEQ multiplex PCR; TCRdb lists only in-frame clones, some missing. The data contain roughly 38,000 clones, about 93% of them singletons. Losses at the gene ends were 4 bases for V and 3 bases for J; bases not matched to a gene: 7. The CDR3 is 15 amino acids. Germline-derived CDR1 and CDR2 are SGHNT and YYREEE (reference sequence). The sample was CD4+ T cells from peripheral blood mononuclear cells, taken in the second trimester of pregnancy. This rearrangement joins TRBV5-4 to TRBJ2-7, with 10 positions matching TRBD1. This TCR was sampled from a female donor in good health, enrolled as a control in a pregnancy study. The chain's CDR3 is CASSLRGQGNYEQYF. The CDR3 DNA follows: TGTGCCAGCAGCCTCCGGGGACAGGGGAACTACGAGCAGTACTTC.